One and the same sample provided the 23 T cell receptor beta chains below, sequenced in a study of cytomegalovirus exposure and HLA in healthy donors. Amplification used 60 Vbeta primers and 13 Jbeta primers. The table came from immunoSEQ multiplex PCR; TCRdb's copy has only in-frame clones and leaves some out. Of about 120,000 clones listed, approximately 80% are singletons. The sequencing input was PBMCs. These receptor sequences come from a man aged 50 to 60 in good health and CMV-seronegative.

This chain uses TRBV19 with TRBJ1-6; 7 bases line up with TRBD1. The junction had 3 bases not matched to a gene; V was cut back by 3 bases and J by 7 bases. This CDR3 is built from 14 residues. Germline values: CDR1 LNHDA, CDR2 SQIVND (reference sequence). The CDR3 nucleotides read TGTGCCAGTAGTATTCTGGGACAGAATTCACCCCTCCACTTT. Amino acids: CASSILGQNSPLHF.

CDR3 region: CASSLPPQAGNEQFF. DNA of the CDR3: TGTGCCAGCAGCTTGCCGCCGCAGGCCGGCAATGAGCAGTTCTTC. The chain combines TRBV5-6 with TRBJ2-1; D unclear. The CDR3 spans 15 residues. In germline, CDR1 is SGHDT, CDR2 YYEEEE. Between the trimmed V and J ends, which lost 1 base and 6 bases, there was a span of 14 bases.

The rearrangement joins TRBV5-1 to TRBJ1-1, with 9 nucleotides matching TRBD1. The CDR3 length is 15 residues. The germline CDR1 and CDR2 sequences are SGHRS and YFSETQ. V gave up 4 bases and J gave up 1 base; unmatched junction bases: 5. CDR3 sequence: CASSRRTGENTEAFF. CDR3 sequence (DNA): TGCGCCAGCAGCAGACGGACAGGGGAGAACACTGAAGCTTTCTTT.

Remarks on this clone: The junction departs from germline at one end; a sequencing error may be responsible. V and J are TRBV19 and TRBJ2-2; 9 nucleotides align to TRBD1. Germline V gene sequence: CDR1 LNHDA, CDR2 SQIVND (reference sequence). This CDR3 comprises 17 residues. The chain's CDR3 is CASSIGWTGANTGELFF. The CDR3 DNA follows: TGTGCCAGTAGCATAGGCTGGACAGGGGCGAACACCGGGGAGCTGTTTTTT.

The chain couples TRBV7-2 to TRBJ2-7, with 9 bases fitting TRBD1. Per the germline V gene, CDR1 is SGHTA and CDR2 is FQGNSA. The CDR3 runs to 17 residues. J was trimmed by 6 bases and V by 3 bases; bases with no gene match: 15. CDR3 nucleotides: TGTGCCAGCAGCTTTGGTGGCAGGGGACAGGGAAACCGCGAGCAGTACTTC. Encoded protein: CASSFGGRGQGNREQYF.

V gene TRBV30 combines with J gene TRBJ2-2, with 7 bases fitting TRBD2. V shed 3 bases, J shed 6 bases, and the junction held 7 bases outside the gene matches. The germline gives CDR1 GTSNPN, CDR2 SVGIG (reference sequence). The CDR3 runs to 14 residues. For the CDR3, the DNA is TGTGCCTGGAGGAAGTGGGGGGGATCCGGGGAGCTGTTTTTT. This codes for CAWRKWGGSGELFF. The full variable domain, rest sourced from reference TRBV30 and TRBJ2-2, is SQTIHQWPATLVQPVGSPLSLECTVEGTSNPNLYWYRQAAGRGLQLLFYSVGIGQISSEVPQNLSASRPQDRQFILSSKKLLLSDSGFYLCAWRKWGGSGELFFGEGSRLTVL.

The chain couples TRBV27 to TRBJ2-7; 7 bases line up with TRBD1. The germline V gene has CDR1 MNHEY and CDR2 SMNVEV (reference sequence). The CDR3 loop spans 16 amino acids. V lost 3 bases, J lost 0 bases, and 8 bases stayed unmatched. The CDR3 region is CASSFRQTGSSYEQYF. In DNA form, the CDR3 reads TGTGCCAGCAGTTTTCGGCAGACAGGGAGCTCCTACGAGCAGTACTTC.

The J gene is TRBJ2-5, the V gene TRBV5-1, with D maybe TRBD2 (6 bases). Per germline, CDR1 SGHRS and CDR2 YFSETQ. This CDR3 comprises 16 residues. Trimming removed 0 bases from V and 1 base from J, with 13 bases in between. The CDR3 nucleotides read TGCGCCAGCAGCTTGGAACCCTCTAGCGTCCAAGAGACCCAGTACTTC. Its protein is CASSLEPSSVQETQYF. Full variable domain (missing parts from reference TRBV5-1 and TRBJ2-5): KAGVTQTPRYLIKTRGQQVTLSCSPISGHRSVSWYQQTPGQGLQFLFEYFSETQRNKGNFPGRFSGRQFSNSRSEMNVSTLELGDSALYLCASSLEPSSVQETQYFGPGTRLLVL.

The J gene is TRBJ2-7, the V gene TRBV7-2; 7 bases fit TRBD1. Germline V lookup: CDR1 SGHTA, CDR2 FQGNSA. The CDR3 is 14 residues long. V lost 3 bases and J lost 5; bases outside the gene matches: 7. The CDR3 DNA reads TGTGCCAGCAGCTTCTACAGGGGCCGGGACGAGCAGTACTTC. Encoded protein: CASSFYRGRDEQYF. The full variable domain, its missing parts supplied by reference TRBV7-2 and TRBJ2-7, is GAGVSQSPSNKVTEKGKDVELRCDPISGHTALYWYRQSLGQGLEFLIYFQGNSAPDKSGLPSDRFSAERTGGSVSTLTIQRTQQEDSAVYLCASSFYRGRDEQYFGPGTRLTVT.

This clone was observed a single time. The chain employs TRBV5-6 and TRBJ2-7, with 11 bases identical to TRBD1. The CDR3 is 15 residues long. V shed 4 bases, J shed 6 bases, and the junction held 9 bases outside the gene matches. The germline V gene encodes CDR1 SGHDT and CDR2 YYEEEE. DNA for the CDR3: TGTGCCAGCAGCCGGCCCGGGACAGGGGGGCGCGAGCAGTACTTC. Protein: CASSRPGTGGREQYF.

The chain couples TRBV4-1 to TRBJ1-6, with D hard to call. This CDR3 is built from 15 residues. Germline lookup yields CDR1 MGHRA and CDR2 YSYEKL. V lost 1 base to trimming and J lost 7 bases, with 11 bases between them. The DNA of the CDR3 is TGCGCCAGCAGCCAAGCTTCAGGAGGGAATTCACCCCTCCACTTT. Amino acids: CASSQASGGNSPLHF.

The chain couples TRBV15 to TRBJ1-2; possibly TRBD1 for D (5 bases). This CDR3 has 13 amino acids. Germline CDR1 and CDR2: LNHNV and YYDKDF (reference sequence). V was trimmed by 6 bases and J by 1 base, leaving 9 bases between them. Here the CDR3 reads CATRPGLNYGYTF. CDR3 nucleotides: TGTGCCACCAGACCGGGACTTAACTATGGCTACACCTTC.

This clone was seen only a few times. The V and J genes are TRBV7-9 and TRBJ1-1; 8 bases agree with TRBD1. The CDR3 contains 14 residues. V was clipped by 4 bases and J by 6 bases; unmatched bases: 7. From germline, CDR1 is SEHNR and CDR2 FQNEAQ (reference sequence). The CDR3 loop is CASSYSGGLAEAFF. Written as DNA, the CDR3 is TGTGCCAGCAGCTATTCAGGGGGCTTAGCTGAAGCTTTCTTT. The whole variable domain, filled in from reference TRBV7-9 and TRBJ1-1, reads DTGVSQNPRHKITKRGQNVTFRCDPISEHNRLYWYRQTLGQGPEFLTYFQNEAQLEKSRLLSDRFSAERPKGSFSTLEIQRTEQGDSAMYLCASSYSGGLAEAFFGQGTRLTVV.

The chain carries TRBV11-3 and TRBJ2-7, with D unclear. The CDR3 has 14 residues. CDR1 and CDR2 (germline): SGHNT, YENEEA. With 4 bases removed from V and 2 bases from J, the gap between germline ends came to 12 bases. CDR3 in DNA: TGTGCCAGCAGCTCCAAGAGAGTAGCCTACGAGCAGTACTTC. Protein product: CASSSKRVAYEQYF.

This chain uses TRBV11-2 with TRBJ2-1, with TRBD1 identical over 7 bases. V was clipped by 5 bases and J by 6 bases; unmatched bases: 4. This CDR3 contains 13 residues. The V gene's germline CDR1 is SGHAT and CDR2 FQNNGV. CDR3 in DNA: TGTGCCAGCAGCCAGACAGGGCTCAATGAGCAGTTCTTC. Translating gives CASSQTGLNEQFF.

The rearrangement links TRBV5-1 to TRBJ1-1; tentatively, D is TRBD1 (6 bases). Between the trimmed V and J ends, which lost 4 bases and 4 bases, there was a span of 14 bases. CDR3 length equals 14 residues. CDR1 SGHRS and CDR2 YFSETQ come from the germline V gene. CDR3 region: CASSPDRRFTEAFF. The CDR3 DNA reads TGCGCCAGCAGCCCAGACAGGAGGTTCACTGAAGCTTTCTTT.

The rearrangement joins TRBV19 to TRBJ2-1, with 8 bases lining up with TRBD1. This CDR3 is built from 17 residues. The junction had 10 bases not matched to a gene; V was cut back by 1 base and J by 5 bases. The V gene's germline CDR1 is LNHDA and CDR2 SQIVND (reference sequence). CDR3 sequence: CASSIAQLMTGDNEQFF. Written as DNA, the CDR3 is TGTGCCAGTAGTATAGCCCAACTTATGACAGGGGACAATGAGCAGTTCTTC.

The J gene is TRBJ2-1, the V gene TRBV29-1; 8 nucleotides line up with TRBD1. With 8 bases clipped from V and 4 bases from J, the junction kept 4 bases outside the gene matches. The CDR3 runs 12 residues. Germline V lookup: CDR1 SQVTM, CDR2 ANQGSEA. CDR3 sequence reads: CSPDRVYNEQFF. The CDR3, as DNA: TGCAGCCCGGACAGGGTTTACAATGAGCAGTTCTTC.

The rearrangement joins TRBV4-1 to TRBJ1-1; 9 bases align to TRBD1. After removal of 2 bases from V and 1 base from J, the junction contained 5 bases not matched to a gene. The CDR3 is made up of 16 amino acids. The germline V gene has CDR1 MGHRA and CDR2 YSYEKL. The CDR3 is CASSQSPGQGNTEAFF. The CDR3 region has the DNA TGCGCCAGCAGCCAATCGCCGGGACAGGGGAACACTGAAGCTTTCTTT.

V and J are TRBV4-3 and TRBJ2-1; 7 bases line up with TRBD2. Germline CDR1 LGHNA, CDR2 YSLEER. V was clipped by 3 bases and J by 5 bases; unmatched bases: 7. This CDR3 region has 15 residues. The DNA for the CDR3 is TGCGCCAGCAGCCAGGTCAGCGGGGCGCACAATGAGCAGTTCTTC. It specifies CASSQVSGAHNEQFF.

Worth noting for this clone: One end of the junction varies from germline; a read error may be responsible. V usage is TRBV5-1 and J usage is TRBJ1-2; tentative D call: TRBD1 (6 bases). The CDR3 loop spans 15 amino acids. Germline CDR1 is SGHRS and CDR2 is YFSETQ. The CDR3 DNA is TGCGCCAGCAGCTTGGAGGCGGGGGCTCGGGATGGCTACCCCTTC. Translated: CASSLEAGARDGYPF.

The chain recombines TRBV11-2 with TRBJ2-7; TRBD1 might be the D (5 bases). Looked up from germline, CDR1 is SGHAT and CDR2 is FQNNGV. This CDR3 region has 14 residues. V lost 0 bases, J lost 3 bases, and 9 bases lay in between. DNA of the CDR3: TGTGCCAGCAGCTTAGAGGCCAGGGACTACGAGCAGTACTTC. Protein: CASSLEARDYEQYF.

The rearrangement joins TRBV7-2 to TRBJ2-5; TRBD1 might be the D (6 bases). The CDR3 spans 15 residues. The germline V and J ends were trimmed by 1 base and 5 bases, with 14 bases remaining between them. CDR1 is SGHTA and CDR2 is FQGNSA in the germline V gene. In DNA, the CDR3 is TGTGCCAGCAGCTTAGAGCAGGGGAAGTGGGAGACCCAGTACTTC. Translated, it gives CASSLEQGKWETQYF.